This T cell receptor beta chain is from a study of T cells in Graves' hyperthyroidism and ophthalmopathy (dated by TCRdb to between 2018 and 2021). With respect to the entire study: Peripheral blood was sampled at the time of initial diagnosis, prior to any treatment. A discovery cohort of 95 to 100 patients, about 40 with Graves' ophthalmopathy and approximately 57 with stable Graves' hyperthyroidism, was used to find distinguishing TCR V-J signatures. Prospective prediction of ophthalmopathy was tested in an independent validation cohort of 18 to 20 hyperthyroidism patients and 17 patients who later progressed to ophthalmopathy. The 100 or so discovery patients were divided at random into training and test sets in a 7:3 ratio. In six Graves' hyperthyroidism patients, the study also compared T-cell repertoires from thyroid tissue with T-cell repertoires from blood. Following sampling, methimazole starting at 30 mg daily was given to hyperthyroidism patients, and high-dose intravenous methylprednisolone was given to ophthalmopathy patients. The paper reports TCR Vbeta CDR3 sequencing of some 140 peripheral blood samples: fewer than 50 ophthalmopathy, fewer than 80 hyperthyroidism and around 17 progressor patients.

Here is what the overall study found, with its caveats: A model built on a 13 V-J signature distinguished ophthalmopathy from stable hyperthyroidism, reaching 87.88% sensitivity and about 81% specificity in cross-validation and 80%/75% in testing. No statistical method was used to set the sample size in advance, and investigators knew the group allocation. During validation, the model predicted progression to ophthalmopathy a median of about 6.3 months ahead of onset, with more than 60% sensitivity and less than 85% specificity. Most expanded thyroid clonotypes (frequency above 0.001) were also detected in blood, suggesting blood repertoires may reflect thyroid immune responses.

Stable Graves' hyperthyroidism was defined as no progression to ophthalmopathy during 18 months of follow-up. Hyperthyroidism patients were newly diagnosed, had a disease duration of under 2 months, and were aged 18 to 65 years. Patients with uncontrolled infections, other autoimmune diseases, pregnancy or lactation were excluded. Diagnoses relied on clinical symptoms, serum thyroxine and TRAb, thyroid ultrasound and orbital computed tomography. PBMCs were separated from over 9 ml of fresh peripheral blood using Ficoll-Paque density gradient centrifugation. Total RNA was extracted with Trizol reagent, and quality was checked on an Agilent 2100 Bioanalyzer. From its cysteine to its phenylalanine, the CDR3 spans 16 amino acids. CDR3 DNA only is kept here, 48 bases in frame from base 1. The V end loses 0 bases and the J end loses 4 bases, and a stretch of 12 bases separates them. The germline V gene gives CDR1 as LGHNT and CDR2 as FRNRAP.

Amplification of TCR beta CDR3 regions was carried out from RNA transcripts. For the first round of RT-PCR on the TCR CDR3, the HTBI primer set was used together with the Qiagen OneStep RT-PCR kit. Libraries were constructed in a second round of multiplex PCR, after which size selection and purification were performed. Sequencing of the libraries was done on an Illumina HiSeq2000 using paired-end 100 bp reads. From the authors' description of their analysis: Raw data were processed with SOAPnuke, discarding reads with adapters, uncalled bases, mean Phred below 15, or no exact constant-primer or identifier match. High-quality paired reads were merged using COPE v1.2.5, and each unique nucleotide sequence was defined as a clonotype. Clonotypes were aligned to IMGT TRBV, TRBD and TRBJ reference segments using MiTCR v1.1. Only V-J combinations with frequency above 0.0001, covering roughly 99% of repertoires, were analysed. The TCS score was defined as the ratio of F50 (clonal expansion) to E x V (chaos), calculated using BLOSUM62-based TCRdist between CDR3 peptides within each V-J. Welch's t-statistics and random forest reduced around 520 V-J features to under 15, which were used in a naive Bayes classifier (R e1071). The public reads were reanalyzed by TCRdb: fastp trimming at Q25, MiXCR alignment, in-frame beta chains only. Records with the same CDR3 protein are collapsed into one entry carrying the most frequent genes and DNA. The V and J calls were not made by the authors but by TCRdb's processing. The sample yields approximately 400,000 distinct CDR3 sequences; just under 25% were counted once. The ten largest make up about 73% of the sample.

Regarding this clonotype: There is no known antigen for this receptor. Base qualities are missing; no much larger clone stands one base away.

Specimen: blood. Rearrangement joined TRBV12-5 to TRBJ2-2; D gene: possibly TRBD1, on 6 matching bases. This TCR derives from a man in his fifties with Graves' hyperthyroidism. CDR3 protein: CASGLVRQGFTGELFF. The nucleotide sequence reads TGTGCTAGTGGTTTGGTACGCCAGGGGTTCACCGGGGAGCTGTTTTTT.